A selection of T cell receptor beta chains follows, all from one sample in a study of T cell changes during pregnancy in multiple sclerosis. Profiled with immunoSEQ multiplex PCR; TCRdb holds only in-frame clones, not every one. The data hold around 80,000 clones, with just over 90% observed a single time. This specimen consisted of peripheral blood, obtained before pregnancy. Receptors originate from a female donor with multiple sclerosis, enrolled in a pregnancy study. Both conserved end residues are trimmed from each CDR3. The D gene is left open where the match is weak. The size of a clone is reported for some rows only, either as once, few or many, or as a class for expanded clones.

. | . | TRBJ2-1 | TRBV4-2 | ASSQGERQGRNEQF
. | TRBD1 | TRBJ2-1 | TRBV9 | ASSVAGTGSNEQF
. | TRBD1 | TRBJ2-2 | TRBV6-1 | ASSEWTGDTGELF
. | . | TRBJ2-3 | TRBV2 | ASRAPLSDTQY
. | . | TRBJ2-3 | TRBV6-4 | ASGTGGADTQY
few | . | TRBJ2-7 | TRBV7-9 | ASSLTGIEQY
. | . | TRBJ1-6 | TRBV5-4 | ASTMRAARSSYNSPLH
. | . | TRBJ2-7 | TRBV6-1 | ASSEGAGAKY
. | . | TRBJ2-7 | TRBV2 | ASAPDTTYEQY
once | . | TRBJ2-3 | TRBV29-1 | SVGTESDTQY
. | . | TRBJ2-7 | TRBV7-3 | ASSLMPGINEQY
. | TRBD1 | TRBJ2-1 | TRBV7-3 | ASSLTGGQGNEQF
. | . | TRBJ2-5 | TRBV7-3 | ASSSTAQQETQY
. | TRBD2 | TRBJ2-7 | TRBV2 | ASRRVAGTTYEQY
. | TRBD2 | TRBJ2-3 | TRBV7-8 | ASSLRSGGYTDTQY
. | TRBD2 | TRBJ2-5 | TRBV6-5 | ASSRGGETQY
. | . | TRBJ1-2 | TRBV19 | ASSIRVQGNYGYT
few | . | TRBJ1-2 | TRBV14 | ASSQVAGDNYGYT
. | . | TRBJ1-5 | TRBV19 | ASSPSNQPQH
. | . | TRBJ1-1 | TRBV6-1 | ASSDGKNTEAF
. | . | TRBJ2-7 | TRBV11-3 | ASSFTGSYEQY
. | TRBD1 | TRBJ2-3 | TRBV29-1 | SAVPGGSDTQY
. | . | TRBJ1-1 | TRBV5-1 | ASKPYGGETRYTEAF
. | . | TRBJ1-5 | TRBV6-1 | ASRVGDYSNQPQH
. | TRBD1 | TRBJ1-1 | TRBV19 | ASSIGTGTLLEAF
. | . | TRBJ1-1 | TRBV6-5 | ASSPTLNTEAF
. | TRBD2 | TRBJ2-1 | TRBV7-9 | ASSLAPLTGGPNNEQF
once | TRBD2 | TRBJ2-3 | TRBV9 | ASSAGGTDTQY
. | . | TRBJ2-3 | TRBV29-1 | SVGARTQGIADTQY
. | TRBD1 | TRBJ1-2 | TRBV2 | AARQGAVGGYT
. | . | TRBJ2-5 | TRBV7-3 | ASSLQAGGETQY
. | . | TRBJ2-7 | TRBV5-8 | ASSLTYSSYEQY
. | . | TRBJ1-6 | TRBV6-1 | ASSAAPLH
. | . | TRBJ2-4 | TRBV2 | ASSEKAGLLEAKNIQY
. | TRBD1 | TRBJ2-7 | TRBV6-6 | ASSSDRGSSVDEQY
once | TRBD1 | TRBJ2-2 | TRBV9 | ASSSGTGVTGELF
. | . | TRBJ1-2 | TRBV6-1 | ASSEGTTNYGYT
. | . | TRBJ1-5 | TRBV7-9 | ASSYQGPQH
. | . | TRBJ2-7 | TRBV29-1 | SVATYYEQY
. | TRBD1 | TRBJ1-1 | TRBV6-1 | ASRGQGWNTEAF
. | . | TRBJ1-3 | TRBV9 | ASRGDSPGNTIY
. | . | TRBJ2-3 | TRBV2 | ASSKFPEDNTDTQY
. | TRBD2 | TRBJ2-3 | TRBV9 | ASSADSGGLTDTQY
. | TRBD1 | TRBJ1-6 | TRBV2 | ASSDYAGGNSPLH
. | . | TRBJ1-1 | TRBV7-6 | ASSFGDTEAF
once | . | TRBJ1-4 | TRBV4-1 | ASSQVAEKLF
once | TRBD1 | TRBJ1-2 | TRBV2 | ASSGRDRANYGYT
. | . | TRBJ2-6 | TRBV18 | ASSPTAGWGSGANVLT
. | . | TRBJ2-5 | TRBV9 | ASSVAPGAGETQY
. | TRBD1 | TRBJ2-4 | TRBV28 | ASSFARGQGAFVAKNIQY
. | TRBD1 | TRBJ1-1 | TRBV27 | ASSLAPGQRDTEAF
. | TRBD1 | TRBJ1-5 | TRBV2 | ASSAGGGINQPQH
. | . | TRBJ2-4 | TRBV11-2 | ASSPRALRAKNIQY
. | TRBD1 | TRBJ1-1 | TRBV6-5 | ASMTGVRTEAF
. | . | TRBJ1-2 | TRBV6-5 | ASSYPGLGGYT
. | . | TRBJ2-3 | TRBV25-1 | ASSPRGTDTQY
once | . | TRBJ2-1 | TRBV29-1 | SVPEQGAYNEQF
. | . | TRBJ1-2 | TRBV7-9 | ASSLVSSNGYT